A single TCR beta chain is shown here with its context. The data originate from a study of blood T cell repertoires in COVID-19. Study as a whole: Sources were T cells, B-cell-depleted T cells, or PBMCs; the material itself was cDNA or gDNA.

Enrollees, about 18 to 89 years old, lived in about two dozen US areas. Clinical histories supplied by participants themselves formed the basis of cohort assignment. Repertoires were generated with immunoSEQ multiplex PCR, while TCRdb's copy carries only in-frame clones and drops some. Of 260,000 or so clones in the sample, roughly 89% were seen once. The CDR3 runs 15 residues. V lost 7 bases, J lost 2 bases, and 9 bases stayed unmatched. In germline, CDR1 is SGHTA, CDR2 FQGNSA. The TCR comes from a woman between 25 and 40 years old with acute COVID-19. The sample comprised PBMCs or T cells enriched from blood (not recorded which). This rearrangement joins TRBV7-2 to TRBJ2-3; 7 bases are shared with TRBD2. CDR3 region: CASTFQRGSTDTQYF. In nucleotides, the CDR3 is TGTGCCAGCACCTTCCAGCGGGGATCCACAGATACGCAGTATTTT.